These 20 T cell receptor beta chains originate from one sample sequenced in a study of memory CD4+ T cells and cytomegalovirus serostatus. Single viable CD3+CD4+CD8-CD45RO+ cells were sorted as the memory CD4+ T cells. Data came from immunoSEQ multiplex PCR; TCRdb stores just in-frame clones and leaves some out. The table records tens of thousands of clones, around 78% of them present only once. Source material: memory CD4+ T cells from blood. The receptors come from an adult in good health and CMV-seronegative.

The rearrangement links TRBV6-4 to TRBJ1-6; 11 bases agree with TRBD1. This CDR3 is 17 amino acids long. Germline trimming cut 6 bases from V and 7 bases from J; bases unmatched to any gene: 11. Germline CDR1 and CDR2: MRHNA and SNTAGT. In nucleotides, the CDR3 is TGTGCCAGCAGCCGGACAGGGGGCGACTTGATGAATTCACCCCTCCACTTT. This encodes CASSRTGGDLMNSPLHF.

The rearrangement links TRBV11-2 to TRBJ1-3; D ambiguous. V was pared by 5 bases and J by 9 bases, with 8 bases between. The CDR3 runs 11 residues. Looked up from germline, CDR1 is SGHAT and CDR2 is FQNNGV. The CDR3 protein is CASSNRGTIYF. In nucleotides, the CDR3 is TGTGCCAGCAGCAACCGGGGCACCATATATTTT.

V usage is TRBV5-5 and J usage is TRBJ2-7, with D perhaps TRBD2 (6 bases). Trimming took 0 bases from V and 6 from J, leaving 10 bases between them. CDR1 and CDR2 (germline): SGHKS, YYEKEE (reference sequence). The CDR3 is made up of 13 amino acids. In nucleotides, the CDR3 is TGTGCCAGCAGCTTGGCCGGGAGTCCCGAGCAGTACTTC. It encodes CASSLAGSPEQYF.

The rearrangement uses TRBV7-2 and TRBJ2-5; TRBD1 aligns across 8 bases. The CDR3 is 14 residues long. V lost 4 bases and J lost 5; bases outside the gene matches: 6. Germline CDR1 is SGHTA and CDR2 is FQGNSA. CDR3 in amino acids: CASSSGQGTETQYF. The DNA of the CDR3 is TGTGCCAGCAGCTCCGGACAGGGCACGGAGACCCAGTACTTC.

This chain links TRBV18 with TRBJ2-5; TRBD1 matches 8 bases. Germline values: CDR1 KGHSH, CDR2 LQKENI. This CDR3 is built from 15 residues. With V trimmed by 3 bases and J by 2 bases, 5 bases remained unmatched. The CDR3 nucleotides are TGTGCCAGCTCACCTCGGGACAGGCAACAAGAGACCCAGTACTTC. Residues: CASSPRDRQQETQYF. Based on the CDR3 plus reference TRBV18 and TRBJ2-5, the full variable domain is NAGVMQNPRHLVRRRGQEARLRCSPMKGHSHVYWYRQLPEEGLKFMVYLQKENIIDESGMPKERFSAEFPKEGPSILRIQQVVRGDSAAYFCASSPRDRQQETQYFGPGTRLLVL.

This clone appeared a few times. The chain is built from TRBV5-6 and TRBJ1-1; 7 nucleotides match TRBD1. Germline loops: CDR1 SGHDT, CDR2 YYEEEE. The CDR3 has 15 amino acids. The V gene end was trimmed by 3 bases and the J gene end by 4 bases; junction bases not matched to a gene: 9. The chain's CDR3 is CASSYRDSGPTEAFF. The CDR3 DNA follows: TGTGCCAGCAGCTACCGGGACAGCGGGCCCACTGAAGCTTTCTTT.

This clone was detected only a few times. V is TRBV12-5 and J is TRBJ1-1; TRBD1 agrees at 8 bases. The CDR3 totals 16 residues. Trimming cost V 0 bases and J 0 bases; bases outside gene matches: 3. The germline V gene encodes CDR1 LGHNT and CDR2 FRNRAP. This chain's CDR3 is CASGLVQGGLNTEAFF. The CDR3 nucleotides read TGTGCTAGTGGTTTGGTACAGGGGGGCTTGAACACTGAAGCTTTCTTT.

The chain is built from TRBV5-6 and TRBJ1-2; D not certain. CDR1 and CDR2 from the germline V gene are SGHDT and YYEEEE. Trimming stripped 4 bases from V and 2 bases from J, with 9 bases between. This CDR3 region has 13 residues. The CDR3 region has the DNA TGTGCCAGCAGCCCCGACGGGAACTATGGCTACACCTTC. Protein sequence: CASSPDGNYGYTF.

V usage is TRBV5-5 and J usage is TRBJ2-7; D possibly corresponds to TRBD1 (7 bases). Trimming took off 3 bases at V and 0 bases at J, with 10 bases between the two ends. Germline V gene data show CDR1 as SGHKS and CDR2 as YYEKEE (reference sequence). The CDR3 runs 14 residues. The CDR3 here is CASSSRGASYEQYF. CDR3 nucleotide sequence: TGTGCCAGCAGCTCCAGGGGGGCCTCCTACGAGCAGTACTTC. Looking up the rest from reference TRBV5-5 and TRBJ2-7 gives the full variable domain: DAGVTQSPTHLIKTRGQQVTLRCSPISGHKSVSWYQQVLGQGPQFIFQYYEKEERGRGNFPDRFSARQFPNYSSELNVNALLLGDSALYLCASSSRGASYEQYFGPGTRLTVT.

The chain employs TRBV11-2 and TRBJ2-3, with D perhaps matching TRBD1 or TRBD2 (5 bases each). Trimming stripped 2 bases from V and 0 bases from J, with 18 bases between. CDR1 and CDR2 (germline): SGHAT, FQNNGV. The length of the CDR3 is 18 residues. The CDR3 loop is CASSLRVMSGPSTDTQYF. The CDR3, as DNA: TGTGCCAGCAGCTTAAGGGTAATGTCGGGACCTAGCACAGATACGCAGTATTTT.

This sequence joins TRBV4-1 and TRBJ1-1; 8 positions agree with TRBD1. V shed 4 bases, J shed 0 bases, and the junction held 4 bases outside the gene matches. Germline-derived CDR1 and CDR2 are MGHRA and YSYEKL. This CDR3 has 15 residues. The chain's CDR3 is CASSRGRGLNTEAFF. DNA for the CDR3: TGCGCCAGCAGCCGTGGCAGGGGGCTGAACACTGAAGCTTTCTTT.

The gene calls are TRBV2 and TRBJ2-3; the match to TRBD2 covers 12 bases. CDR3 length equals 17 residues. The V segment lost 6 bases and the J segment 0 bases; nucleotides outside the gene matches: 7. Per germline, CDR1 SNHLY and CDR2 FYNNEI. The CDR3 bases are TGTGCCAGCAGCTTAACTAGCGGGGGGCGAAGCACAGATACGCAGTATTTT. Amino acids: CASSLTSGGRSTDTQYF.

The chain combines TRBV29-1 with TRBJ2-5; possibly TRBD2 for D (7 bases). The CDR3 has 13 residues. Trimming took 6 bases from V and 2 from J, leaving 13 bases between them. Per germline, CDR1 SQVTM and CDR2 ANQGSEA. The CDR3 coding sequence is TGCAGCGTGGGGGGGCCCTCGCAAGAGACCCAGTACTTC. It codes for CSVGGPSQETQYF.

The chain has TRBV18 and TRBJ1-3; no reliable D call. CDR1 is KGHSH, CDR2 LQKENI, per germline. CDR3 length: 15 amino acids. Trimming shortened V by 4 bases and J by 3 bases, and 13 bases separated the two germline ends. CDR3 DNA sequence: TGTGCCAGCTCACAAGGGTCATGGTTTGGAAACACCATATATTTT. This codes for CASSQGSWFGNTIYF.

The chain combines TRBV18 with TRBJ2-5; D gene unclear. The ends were cut back, 1 base at V and 4 bases at J, with 10 bases in the middle. The CDR3 runs 14 residues. CDR1 is KGHSH, CDR2 LQKENI, per germline. The CDR3 DNA reads TGTGCCAGCTCACCACTACACCGGATAGAGACCCAGTACTTC. Its protein product is CASSPLHRIETQYF.

The chain couples TRBV6-5 to TRBJ2-7; no clear D. The germline V and J ends were trimmed by 2 bases and 0 bases, with 5 bases remaining between them. The germline V gene has CDR1 MNHEY and CDR2 SVGAGI. The CDR3 sequence is 13 residues long. For the CDR3, the DNA is TGTGCCAGCAGTTACGGCCTCTCCTACGAGCAGTACTTC. Its protein product is CASSYGLSYEQYF.

The rearrangement links TRBV18 to TRBJ2-1; a weak D match, TRBD2 (6 bases). V lost 0 bases and J 5 bases, leaving 14 bases between the germline ends. CDR1 is KGHSH and CDR2 is LQKENI in the germline V gene. The CDR3 runs to 16 residues. DNA for the CDR3: TGTGCCAGCTCACCACCGGGGCTAGCGAGTAACAATGAGCAGTTCTTC. It codes for CASSPPGLASNNEQFF.

The CDR3 region is CAWSVGGSAETQYF. The CDR3 DNA reads as TGTGCCTGGAGTGTGGGGGGGTCGGCAGAGACCCAGTACTTC. The chain couples TRBV30 to TRBJ2-5; TRBD2 matches at 7 bases. CDR1 and CDR2 (germline): GTSNPN, SVGIG (reference sequence). This CDR3 contains 14 residues. V trimming: 0 bases; J trimming: 4 bases; junction bases outside the gene matches: 5.

V is TRBV4-1 and J is TRBJ2-5; TRBD2 is a possible D gene (6 bases). Germline V gives CDR1 MGHRA, CDR2 YSYEKL. CDR3 length: 17 residues. V was pared by 0 bases and J by 5 bases, with 19 bases between. CDR3 coding DNA: TGCGCCAGCAGCCAAGATCCATTTCCAGCGGGTTACGAGACCCAGTACTTC. Its translation: CASSQDPFPAGYETQYF.

This chain joins TRBV7-8 and TRBJ2-5; D remains ambiguous. The CDR3 is made up of 17 amino acids. The ends were cut back, 1 base at V and 1 base at J, with 16 bases in the middle. Germline V CDR1 and CDR2: SGHVS, FQNEAQ. CDR3 DNA sequence: TGTGCCAGCAGCTTAGTTCGGACGGCACTGGGCCAAGAGACCCAGTACTTC. It yields the protein CASSLVRTALGQETQYF.